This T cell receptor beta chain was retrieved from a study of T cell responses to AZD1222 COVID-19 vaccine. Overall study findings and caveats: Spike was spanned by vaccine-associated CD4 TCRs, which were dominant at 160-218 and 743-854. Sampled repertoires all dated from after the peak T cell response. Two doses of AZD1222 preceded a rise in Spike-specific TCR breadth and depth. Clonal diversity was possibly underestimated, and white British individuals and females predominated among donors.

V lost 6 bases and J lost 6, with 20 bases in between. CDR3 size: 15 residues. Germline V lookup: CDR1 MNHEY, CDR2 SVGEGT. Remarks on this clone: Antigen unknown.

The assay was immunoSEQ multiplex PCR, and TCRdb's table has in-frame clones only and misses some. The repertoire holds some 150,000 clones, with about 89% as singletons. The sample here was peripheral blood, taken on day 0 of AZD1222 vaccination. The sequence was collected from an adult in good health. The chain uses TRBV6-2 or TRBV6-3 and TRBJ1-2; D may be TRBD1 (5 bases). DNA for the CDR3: TGTGCCAGCAGCCCCCACAGGCCGGGTGGCGATGGCTACACCTTC. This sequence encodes CASSPHRPGGDGYTF.